Included here is one TCR beta chain sequence, with context. Its antigen is not yet known. No much larger clonotype is one base removed from it; base qualities were not supplied. The data derive from a study of T cell changes during pregnancy in multiple sclerosis (dated by TCRdb to about 2019). General notes on the study: In women with multiple sclerosis, the researchers looked at how the T cell repertoire shifted as pregnancy progressed.

Receptors were amplified or captured by the immunoSEQ multiplex PCR assay. TCRdb limited this immuneACCESS table to in-frame rearrangements with V and J called. A share of clones is missing; checked studies link under half to unresolved V genes, and the rest is unexplained. The sample profile shows just under 80,000 clones; roughly 91% of them were found once. 1% of the sample belongs to the ten largest clones. V is trimmed back by 0 bases and J by 7 bases, and the junction contains 13 bases that no gene match accounts for. According to the germline V gene, CDR1 reads ENHRY and CDR2 reads SYGVKD. The CDR3 covers 18 residues, taking in both the cysteine and the phenylalanine. The only DNA kept is the CDR3, 54 bases in frame from the first base.

This receptor was identified in a female donor with multiple sclerosis, enrolled in a pregnancy study. The source was peripheral blood, collected in the first trimester of pregnancy. The rearrangement joined TRBV10-3 to TRBJ2-1; 9 central nucleotides agree with TRBD2. CDR3 protein: CAISESRSASGMGNEQFF. The nucleotides are TGTGCCATCAGTGAGTCCCGATCGGCTAGCGGGATGGGAAATGAGCAGTTCTTC.